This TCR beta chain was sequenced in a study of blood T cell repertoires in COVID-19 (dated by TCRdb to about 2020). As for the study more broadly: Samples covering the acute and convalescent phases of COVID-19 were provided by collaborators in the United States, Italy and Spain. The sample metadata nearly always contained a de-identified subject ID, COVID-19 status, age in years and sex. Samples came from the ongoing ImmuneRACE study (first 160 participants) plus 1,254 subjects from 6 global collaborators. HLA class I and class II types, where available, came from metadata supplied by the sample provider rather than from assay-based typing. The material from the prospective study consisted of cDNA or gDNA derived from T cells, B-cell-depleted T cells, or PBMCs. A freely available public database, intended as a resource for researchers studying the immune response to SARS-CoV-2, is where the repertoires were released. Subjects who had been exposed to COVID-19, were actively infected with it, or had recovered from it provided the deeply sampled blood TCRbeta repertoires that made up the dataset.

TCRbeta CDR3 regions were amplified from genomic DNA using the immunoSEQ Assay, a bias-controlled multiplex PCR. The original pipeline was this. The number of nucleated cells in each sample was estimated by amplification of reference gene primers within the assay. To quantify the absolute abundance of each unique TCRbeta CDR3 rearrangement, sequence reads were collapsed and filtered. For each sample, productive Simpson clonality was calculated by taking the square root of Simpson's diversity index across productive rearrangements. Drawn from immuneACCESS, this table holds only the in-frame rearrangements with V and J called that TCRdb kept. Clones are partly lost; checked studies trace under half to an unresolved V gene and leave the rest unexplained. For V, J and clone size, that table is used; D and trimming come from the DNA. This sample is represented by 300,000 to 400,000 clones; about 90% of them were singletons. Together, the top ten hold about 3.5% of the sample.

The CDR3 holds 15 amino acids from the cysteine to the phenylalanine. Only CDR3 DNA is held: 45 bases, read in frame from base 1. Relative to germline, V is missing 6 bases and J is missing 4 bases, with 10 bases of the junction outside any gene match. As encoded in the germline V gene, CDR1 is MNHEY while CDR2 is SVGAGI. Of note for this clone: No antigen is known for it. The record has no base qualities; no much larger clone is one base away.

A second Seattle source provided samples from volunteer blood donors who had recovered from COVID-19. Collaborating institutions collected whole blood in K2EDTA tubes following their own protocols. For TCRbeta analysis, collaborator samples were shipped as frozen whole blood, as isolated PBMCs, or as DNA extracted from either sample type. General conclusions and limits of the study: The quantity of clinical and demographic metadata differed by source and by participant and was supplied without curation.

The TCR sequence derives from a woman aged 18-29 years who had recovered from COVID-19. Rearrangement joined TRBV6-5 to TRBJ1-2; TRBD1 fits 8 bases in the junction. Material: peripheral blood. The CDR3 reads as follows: CASRLLHRGVYGYTF. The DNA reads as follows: TGTGCCAGCAGACTGCTCCACAGGGGGGTCTATGGCTACACCTTC.